The clone carrying this T cell receptor (beta chain) was counted many times. Its matching antigen is unknown. This entry is derived from a study of T cells in Graves' hyperthyroidism and ophthalmopathy. In the study overall: Peripheral blood was drawn at first diagnosis, prior to all treatment. Regarding the study as a whole: In simple terms, a model built on 13 V-J features told ophthalmopathy apart from stable hyperthyroidism. Blood also showed most of the thyroid clonotypes that were expanded above 0.001.

The TCR beta CDR3 regions underwent amplification using RNA transcripts as the source. During a first-round RT-PCR of the TCR CDR3, the HTBI primer set was used. TCRdb itself ran the multiplex PCR reads through MiXCR, one entry per CDR3 protein. The sample lists 450,000 to 650,000 distinct CDR3 sequences, under 20% occurring once. The germline V and J ends were trimmed by 4 bases and 3 bases, with 9 bases remaining between them. The CDR3 extends over 13 amino acids. CDR1 MNHNS and CDR2 SASEGT come from the germline V gene. The sequenced material came from blood. This sequence originates from a woman aged 18-35 years with Graves' ophthalmopathy. The chain recombines TRBV6-1 with TRBJ1-1, with a tentative D call TRBD1 (5 bases). The CDR3 nucleotides read TGTGCCAGCAGTGTTGGGGGGTACACTGAAGCTTTCTTT. Translation: CASSVGGYTEAFF.